The 23 T cell receptor beta chains below all came from one sample that was sequenced in a study of blood T cells in healthy people across ages. Next came a second PCR, run for about 6 to 11 cycles, which used a sample-barcoded 5' primer along with a J-beta primer mix. Each CDR3 protein gets one entry after TCRdb re-called the 5' RACE reads with MiXCR. The sample has about 640,000 distinct CDR3 sequences, 58% seen once. The sequenced material came from blood. All receptors come from a man aged 55 to 69 in good health.

This chain uses TRBV10-3 with TRBJ1-1, with D possibly TRBD1 on 5 matching bases. V was trimmed by 6 bases and J by 0 bases, leaving 14 bases between them. CDR3 length: 15 amino acids. CDR1 and CDR2 (germline): ENHRY, SYGVKD. CDR3 in amino acids: CAIRERQTLNTEAFF. The DNA of the CDR3 is TGTGCCATCAGGGAAAGACAGACCCTGAACACTGAAGCTTTCTTT.

This chain joins TRBV7-2 and TRBJ2-1; 12 nucleotides line up with TRBD2. With V trimmed by 0 bases and J by 10 bases, 7 bases remained unmatched. CDR1 is SGHTA and CDR2 is FQGNSA in the germline V gene. The CDR3 consists of 16 residues. The CDR3: CASSLAASGGALEQFF. CDR3 DNA sequence: TGTGCCAGCAGCTTAGCCGCTAGCGGGGGGGCTTTGGAGCAGTTCTTC.

On this clonotype itself: This may arise from a read error, as a much more abundant clone is one base away. This chain uses TRBV6-1 with TRBJ1-1; D unresolved. Germline CDR1 and CDR2: MNHNS and SASEGT. V was trimmed by 4 bases and J by 8 bases, leaving 14 bases between them. There are 13 residues in the CDR3. CDR3 residues: CASSAGRLKEAFF. DNA for the CDR3: TGTGCCAGCAGTGCCGGCCGCCTAAAGGAAGCTTTCTTT.

The chain is built from TRBV12-3 or TRBV12-4 and TRBJ2-7; D tentatively reads TRBD1 or TRBD2 (5 bases each). This CDR3 spans 15 amino acids. The ends were cut back, 1 base at V and 0 bases at J, with 10 bases in the middle. Here the CDR3 reads CASSLGDVLSYEQYF. In DNA, the CDR3 is TGTGCCAGCAGTTTAGGGGACGTACTCTCCTACGAGCAGTACTTC.

This clonotype came up a few times. The chain has TRBV5-1 and TRBJ2-7, with TRBD2 matching over 8 bases. Germline CDR1 reads SGHRS; CDR2 reads YFSETQ. The CDR3 totals 15 residues. Trimming cost V 2 bases and J 3 bases; bases outside gene matches: 7. The CDR3 loop reads CASSLTTSGLYEQYF. CDR3 in DNA: TGCGCCAGCAGCTTAACCACTAGCGGCCTCTACGAGCAGTACTTC.

V gene TRBV20-1 combines with J gene TRBJ2-5, with 9 positions matching TRBD2. Germline CDR1 is DFQATT and CDR2 is SNEGSKA (reference sequence). Germline trimming cut 5 bases from V and 1 base from J; bases unmatched to any gene: 5. The CDR3 consists of 14 residues. Written as DNA, the CDR3 is TGCAGTGCTGCTAGCGGGGCCGCCCAAGAGACCCAGTACTTC. Its protein product is CSAASGAAQETQYF.

V is TRBV6-5 and J is TRBJ2-7, with D perhaps being TRBD1 or TRBD2 (5 bases each). V shed 8 bases and J shed 4 bases, with 18 bases lying between them. CDR1 and CDR2 (germline): MNHEY, SVGAGI. The CDR3 sequence is 14 residues long. The CDR3, as DNA: TGTGCCAGCGTCCGGGACCCCCGGTCGTACGAGCAGTACTTC. Its translation is CASVRDPRSYEQYF.

The rearrangement links TRBV12-3 or TRBV12-4 to TRBJ1-2; a weak D match, TRBD1 (6 bases). The CDR3 is 13 amino acids. The germline V and J ends were trimmed by 6 bases and 6 bases, with 14 bases remaining between them. CDR3 region: CASRVNRVDGYTF. The CDR3 DNA reads TGTGCCAGCAGGGTCAACAGGGTTGATGGCTACACCTTC.

The chain combines TRBV18 with TRBJ2-7; no clear D gene. Trimming took off 3 bases at V and 2 bases at J, with 8 bases between the two ends. The CDR3 runs 13 residues. The germline gives CDR1 KGHSH, CDR2 LQKENI. The CDR3 reads CASSPSRTYEQYF. For the CDR3, the DNA is TGTGCCAGCTCACCTTCCAGAACCTACGAGCAGTACTTC.

The chain couples TRBV2 to TRBJ2-1, with D possibly TRBD1 on 5 matching bases. The length of the CDR3 is 13 residues. V was clipped by 8 bases and J by 0 bases, with 8 bases between them. Germline V gene sequence: CDR1 SNHLY, CDR2 FYNNEI. The DNA for the CDR3 is TGTGCCAGCCAGGGAAGCTCCTACAATGAGCAGTTCTTC. It is translated as CASQGSSYNEQFF.

This clonotype was recorded a few times. The DNA for the CDR3 is TGTGCCAGCTCACCACAACAGGGGGCGTATTACGAGCAGTACTTC. Translated: CASSPQQGAYYEQYF. J is TRBJ2-7 and V is TRBV18; TRBD1 agrees at 9 bases. With 1 base clipped from V and 4 bases from J, the junction kept 5 bases outside the gene matches. There are 15 residues in the CDR3. Germline V CDR1 and CDR2: KGHSH, LQKENI.

The chain is built from TRBV6-5 and TRBJ2-5, with TRBD1 matching 9 bases. V lost 1 base to trimming and J lost 11 bases; unmatched junction nucleotides: 20. From germline, CDR1 is MNHEY and CDR2 SVGAGI. The CDR3 loop spans 18 amino acids. CDR3 bases: TGTGCCAGCAGTTACTGGGGACAGGGTCCTCCTCTCTACAATGAGCAGTACTTC. It is translated as CASSYWGQGPPLYNEQYF.

The CDR3 sequence: CASSPPPGLNTGELFF. In DNA form, the CDR3 reads TGTGCCAGCAGTCCTCCACCAGGTTTAAACACCGGGGAGCTGTTTTTT. The chain carries TRBV7-9 and TRBJ2-2, with D uncertain. Trimming removed 6 bases at V and 2 bases at J, with 16 bases between. The CDR3 is made up of 16 amino acids. Germline CDR1 and CDR2: SEHNR and FQNEAQ (reference sequence).

This clonotype was counted a single time. The V and J genes are TRBV12-3 or TRBV12-4 and TRBJ1-3; TRBD1 matches 10 bases. This CDR3 region has 15 residues. The V segment lost 6 bases and the J segment 2 bases; nucleotides outside the gene matches: 4. The CDR3 loop is CASRRQGATGNTIYF. The CDR3 region has the DNA TGTGCCAGCAGGCGACAGGGGGCAACTGGAAACACCATATATTTT.

This chain uses TRBV5-1 with TRBJ2-5, with D possibly being TRBD1 or TRBD2 (5 bases each). This CDR3 has 14 amino acids. V was pared by 4 bases and J by 3 bases, with 13 bases between. CDR1 and CDR2 (germline): SGHRS, YFSETQ. Here the CDR3 reads CASSEPGREETQYF. CDR3 coding DNA: TGCGCCAGCAGCGAACCGGGGCGGGAAGAGACCCAGTACTTC.

The chain links TRBV7-2 to TRBJ2-1; D may correspond to TRBD1 or TRBD2 (6 bases each). There are 16 residues in the CDR3. CDR1 and CDR2 (germline): SGHTA, FQGNSA. V was trimmed by 2 bases and J by 10 bases, leaving 21 bases between them. The CDR3: CASSLFPGPEGGEQFF. The CDR3 nucleotides read TGTGCCAGCAGCTTATTTCCGGGCCCCGAGGGGGGCGAGCAGTTCTTC.

The chain combines TRBV10-3 with TRBJ1-1; no reliable D call. In germline, CDR1 is ENHRY, CDR2 SYGVKD. This CDR3 has 13 amino acids. Trimming took off 4 bases at V and 2 bases at J, with 8 bases between the two ends. This chain's CDR3 is CAISAPANTEAFF. CDR3 DNA sequence: TGTGCCATCAGTGCCCCCGCCAACACTGAAGCTTTCTTT.

The chain recombines TRBV15 with TRBJ1-6, with D perhaps matching TRBD1 (5 bases). The CDR3 covers 13 residues. V was trimmed by 3 bases and J by 8 bases, leaving 8 bases between them. Germline V gene lookup returns CDR1 LNHNV and CDR2 YYDKDF (reference sequence). DNA of the CDR3: TGTGCCACCAGCAGGGACATAGATTCACCCCTCCACTTT. Translation: CATSRDIDSPLHF.

This clonotype has just a few counts. J is TRBJ2-5 and V is TRBV9, with 7 bases identical to TRBD1. The CDR3 runs 17 residues. J was trimmed by 2 bases and V by 0 bases; bases with no gene match: 10. Germline V CDR1 and CDR2: SGDLS, YYNGEE. This chain's CDR3 is CASSVGNLGRGQETQYF. The CDR3 region has the DNA TGTGCCAGCAGCGTAGGGAATCTGGGCAGGGGGCAAGAGACCCAGTACTTC.

The chain links TRBV9 to TRBJ2-3; the D is unclear. Germline CDR1 reads SGDLS; CDR2 reads YYNGEE. Trimming removed 0 bases from V and 4 bases from J, with 12 bases in between. The CDR3 spans 15 residues. The DNA for the CDR3 is TGTGCCAGCAGCGTAGGGGCCCATCAATCAGATACGCAGTATTTT. Residues: CASSVGAHQSDTQYF.

On this clonotype: With a much larger clone just one base away, this may be a read error. This chain uses TRBV3-1 with TRBJ2-5; D is possibly TRBD1 or TRBD2 (5 bases each). This CDR3 is 15 amino acids long. Germline-derived CDR1 and CDR2 are LGHDT and YNNKEL (reference sequence). The CDR3 sequence is CVSSQGRGPQETQYF. CDR3 DNA sequence: TGTGTCAGCAGCCAAGGAAGGGGACCCCAAGAGACCCAGTACTTC.

The chain's CDR3 is CASSLGGGGPPYNEQFF. CDR3 nucleotides: TGTGCCAGCAGCTTAGGTGGCGGGGGGCCCCCCTACAATGAGCAGTTCTTC. The J gene is TRBJ2-1, the V gene TRBV7-9, with TRBD2 identical over 8 bases. V trimming: 1 base; J trimming: 2 bases; junction bases outside the gene matches: 7. Germline V gene sequence: CDR1 SEHNR, CDR2 FQNEAQ (reference sequence). The CDR3 is 17 amino acids.

The gene calls are TRBV29-1 and TRBJ2-7; D is ambiguous. Germline V gives CDR1 SQVTM, CDR2 ANQGSEA. V lost 4 bases and J lost 5, with 12 bases in between. The CDR3 has 12 residues. This chain's CDR3 is CSVGRLGNEQYF. The CDR3 nucleotides read TGCAGCGTTGGCAGACTGGGAAACGAGCAGTACTTC.